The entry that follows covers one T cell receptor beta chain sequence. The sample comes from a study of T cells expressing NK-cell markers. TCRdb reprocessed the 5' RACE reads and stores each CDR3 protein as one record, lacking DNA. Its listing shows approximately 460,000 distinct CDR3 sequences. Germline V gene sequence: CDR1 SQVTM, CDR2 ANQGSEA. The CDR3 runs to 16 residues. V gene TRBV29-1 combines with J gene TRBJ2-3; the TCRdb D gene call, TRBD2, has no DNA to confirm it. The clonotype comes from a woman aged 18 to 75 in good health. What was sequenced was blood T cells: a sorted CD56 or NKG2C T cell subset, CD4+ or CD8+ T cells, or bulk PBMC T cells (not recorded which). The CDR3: CSVFYSGGESTDTQYF.